These T cell receptor beta chains were read from a single sample in a study of shared T cell receptors in the human thymus. TCRdb's table, derived via immunoSEQ multiplex PCR, lists solely in-frame clones and lacks some. Of approximately 400,000 clones in the sample, approximately 95% were seen once. Specimen: thymocytes. These receptors came from a human donor. Each CDR3 is given with its conserved first and last residue. D genes are given only for firm matches. A row's size may be missing; if present it is once, few, many or a size class.

j_gene: TRBJ2-1
v_gene: TRBV25-1
d_gene: NA
abundance: NA
CDR3nt: TGTGCCAGCCAGATCGGGAGCGGATACAATGAGCAGTTCTTC
CDR3aa: CASQIGSGYNEQFF

j_gene: TRBJ1-2
v_gene: TRBV19
d_gene: NA
abundance: NA
CDR3nt: TGTGCCAGTACCCCCGGGGAGGGGCTTTATGGCTACACCTTC
CDR3aa: CASTPGEGLYGYTF

j_gene: TRBJ2-7
v_gene: TRBV9
d_gene: NA
abundance: NA
CDR3nt: TGTGCCAGCAGCGTTAGAGGGGTTTCGGGGCAGTACTTC
CDR3aa: CASSVRGVSGQYF

j_gene: TRBJ2-1
v_gene: TRBV11-2
d_gene: TRBD2
abundance: NA
CDR3nt: TGTGCCAGCAGCTTAGACCACGAGCGGGAAGTAGGCTACAATGAGCAGTTCTTC
CDR3aa: CASSLDHEREVGYNEQFF

j_gene: TRBJ2-1
v_gene: TRBV2
d_gene: NA
abundance: NA
CDR3nt: TGTGCCAGCAGTGAATCTGGGGAGTGTGAGCAGTTCTTC
CDR3aa: CASSESGECEQFF

j_gene: TRBJ2-1
v_gene: TRBV5-6
d_gene: TRBD2
abundance: NA
CDR3nt: TGTGCCAGCAGCTTGGGATTGTCGGGACTAGAATTGTGGAATGAGCAGTTCTTC
CDR3aa: CASSLGLSGLELWNEQFF

j_gene: TRBJ2-3
v_gene: TRBV5-4
d_gene: NA
abundance: NA
CDR3nt: TGTGCCAGCAGGAGCGGCAGCAAGGACGCAGATACGCAGTATTTT
CDR3aa: CASRSGSKDADTQYF

j_gene: TRBJ1-2
v_gene: TRBV28
d_gene: NA
abundance: NA
CDR3nt: TGTGCCAGCACCCACCCGGGACGGAGAGGCTACACCTTC
CDR3aa: CASTHPGRRGYTF

j_gene: TRBJ1-2
v_gene: TRBV14
d_gene: NA
abundance: NA
CDR3nt: TGTGCCAGCAGCCAAGACGTTCACGGCTACACCTTC
CDR3aa: CASSQDVHGYTF

j_gene: TRBJ1-1
v_gene: TRBV5-1
d_gene: TRBD1
abundance: NA
CDR3nt: TGCGCCAGCAGCTTGGGGGACAGGGCAAACACTGAAGCTTTCTTT
CDR3aa: CASSLGDRANTEAFF

j_gene: TRBJ1-2
v_gene: TRBV27
d_gene: NA
abundance: NA
CDR3nt: TGTGCCAGCAGTTCCGCTCTCGAGGGCTACACCTTC
CDR3aa: CASSSALEGYTF

j_gene: TRBJ1-4
v_gene: TRBV7-9
d_gene: TRBD1
abundance: NA
CDR3nt: TGTGCCAGCAGCTTAGGGGGACAGGGCGGGCATAATGAAAAACTGTTTTTT
CDR3aa: CASSLGGQGGHNEKLFF

j_gene: TRBJ1-2
v_gene: TRBV27
d_gene: TRBD1
abundance: NA
CDR3nt: TGTGCCAGCAGTCCCTACGGACAGGGGGCTTATGGCTACACCTTC
CDR3aa: CASSPYGQGAYGYTF

j_gene: TRBJ2-7
v_gene: TRBV5-6
d_gene: NA
abundance: NA
CDR3nt: TGTGCCAGCAGCTTGGAAGGCAGCCCCTACGAGCAGTACTTC
CDR3aa: CASSLEGSPYEQYF

j_gene: TRBJ1-2
v_gene: TRBV5-1
d_gene: NA
abundance: NA
CDR3nt: TGCGCCAGCAGCTTGGGGCAGGGGCTCAACTATGGCTACACCTTC
CDR3aa: CASSLGQGLNYGYTF

j_gene: TRBJ2-7
v_gene: TRBV29-1
d_gene: TRBD1
abundance: NA
CDR3nt: TGCAGCGTTGCTTCCGGGACAGGGGGCTACGAGCAGTACTTC
CDR3aa: CSVASGTGGYEQYF

j_gene: TRBJ1-2
v_gene: TRBV5-4
d_gene: NA
abundance: NA
CDR3nt: TGTGCCAGCAGCCCCCGTCCCGCAGGGGTTGGCTATGGCTACACCTTC
CDR3aa: CASSPRPAGVGYGYTF

j_gene: TRBJ2-1
v_gene: TRBV7-9
d_gene: NA
abundance: NA
CDR3nt: TGTGCCAGCAGCTCTTTAGCGAATGAGCAGTTCTTC
CDR3aa: CASSSLANEQFF

j_gene: TRBJ2-1
v_gene: TRBV4-2
d_gene: TRBD2
abundance: NA
CDR3nt: TGTGCCAGCAGCCAAGATCTTGTTAATGGGCTAGCGGGAGGCCCGTTCCACAATGAGCAGTTCTTC
CDR3aa: CASSQDLVNGLAGGPFHNEQFF

j_gene: TRBJ1-5
v_gene: TRBV30
d_gene: NA
abundance: NA
CDR3nt: TGTGCCTGGAGTGTTAGAGGGTATCAGCCCCAGCATTTT
CDR3aa: CAWSVRGYQPQHF

j_gene: TRBJ2-2
v_gene: TRBV19
d_gene: NA
abundance: NA
CDR3nt: TGTGCCAGTACGCGGGCTAGTTGGTACGCCGGGGAGCTGTTTTTT
CDR3aa: CASTRASWYAGELFF

j_gene: TRBJ1-5
v_gene: TRBV18
d_gene: NA
abundance: NA
CDR3nt: TGTGCCAGCTCACCAGACAGCTTCTATAGCAATCAGCCCCAGCATTTT
CDR3aa: CASSPDSFYSNQPQHF

j_gene: TRBJ1-1
v_gene: TRBV7-2
d_gene: TRBD1
abundance: once
CDR3nt: TGTGCCAGCAGCCTCCGCAGGGGGCAGGTGGTTGATGAAGCTTTCTTT
CDR3aa: CASSLRRGQVVDEAFF

j_gene: TRBJ2-3
v_gene: TRBV5-1
d_gene: NA
abundance: NA
CDR3nt: TGCGCCAGCAGCTTGGACGGGTTCACAGATACGCAGTATTTT
CDR3aa: CASSLDGFTDTQYF

j_gene: TRBJ1-4
v_gene: TRBV27
d_gene: NA
abundance: NA
CDR3nt: TGTGCCAGCAGTCCACAGGGTATGAATGAAAAACTGTTTTTT
CDR3aa: CASSPQGMNEKLFF

j_gene: TRBJ1-5
v_gene: TRBV4-3
d_gene: NA
abundance: NA
CDR3nt: TGCGCCAGCAGCCAAGAGAGGAGTAACCATCAGCCCCAGCATTTT
CDR3aa: CASSQERSNHQPQHF

j_gene: TRBJ2-3
v_gene: TRBV6-6
d_gene: NA
abundance: NA
CDR3nt: TGTGCCAGCAGTTACGGTGAAGGGGGCACAGATACGCAGTATTTT
CDR3aa: CASSYGEGGTDTQYF

j_gene: TRBJ2-1
v_gene: TRBV6-4
d_gene: TRBD1
abundance: NA
CDR3nt: TGTGCCAGCGGTCTTCAAGGGACAGCATACAATGAGCAGTTCTTC
CDR3aa: CASGLQGTAYNEQFF

j_gene: TRBJ1-2
v_gene: TRBV15
d_gene: TRBD1
abundance: once
CDR3nt: TGTGCCACCAGCAGAGATCGGCGCCTACAGGGGGGATCCTATGGCTACACCTTC
CDR3aa: CATSRDRRLQGGSYGYTF

j_gene: TRBJ2-7
v_gene: TRBV14
d_gene: TRBD2
abundance: NA
CDR3nt: TGTGCCAGCAGCCTGACTAGCGGGCCCTCCTACGAGCAGTACTTC
CDR3aa: CASSLTSGPSYEQYF

j_gene: TRBJ2-1
v_gene: TRBV7-2
d_gene: TRBD2
abundance: NA
CDR3nt: TGTGCCAGCAGCCAAGGGACTAGTTCCTACAATGAGCAGTTCTTC
CDR3aa: CASSQGTSSYNEQFF

j_gene: TRBJ2-7
v_gene: TRBV29-1
d_gene: NA
abundance: NA
CDR3nt: TGCAGCGTACACCAGGGGTTCGAGCAGTACTTC
CDR3aa: CSVHQGFEQYF

j_gene: TRBJ2-1
v_gene: TRBV27
d_gene: NA
abundance: NA
CDR3nt: TGTGCCAGCAGTTTATTGGTGGTAGCGCCCAACTCCTACAATGAGCAGTTCTTC
CDR3aa: CASSLLVVAPNSYNEQFF

j_gene: TRBJ1-3
v_gene: TRBV23-1
d_gene: NA
abundance: NA
CDR3nt: TGCGCCAGCAGTCTGTGTCTGTTAGGGGCACCTGGAAACACCATATATTTT
CDR3aa: CASSLCLLGAPGNTIYF

j_gene: TRBJ1-1
v_gene: TRBV29-1
d_gene: NA
abundance: NA
CDR3nt: TGCAGCGTTGAAGAATTAAGCGTGGCGGCTCCGCGCCGGGCTTTCTTT
CDR3aa: CSVEELSVAAPRRAFF

j_gene: TRBJ2-7
v_gene: TRBV27
d_gene: NA
abundance: NA
CDR3nt: TGTGCCAGCGCGGGACGGGACCTCTACGAGCAGTACTTC
CDR3aa: CASAGRDLYEQYF

j_gene: TRBJ2-7
v_gene: TRBV7-9
d_gene: NA
abundance: NA
CDR3nt: TGTGCCAGCAGCTTCGGACACTCCTACGAGCAGTACTTC
CDR3aa: CASSFGHSYEQYF

j_gene: TRBJ2-6
v_gene: TRBV15
d_gene: TRBD1
abundance: NA
CDR3nt: TGTGCCACCAGCAGAGATAAGGGGGCGCGATCTGGGGCCAACGTCCTGACTTTC
CDR3aa: CATSRDKGARSGANVLTF

j_gene: TRBJ1-2
v_gene: TRBV19
d_gene: NA
abundance: NA
CDR3nt: TGTGCCAGTAGTATAGAAAGTAGCGGGGGCCATGGCTACACCTTC
CDR3aa: CASSIESSGGHGYTF

j_gene: TRBJ2-3
v_gene: TRBV18
d_gene: TRBD2
abundance: NA
CDR3nt: TGTGCCAGCTCGCGCTATGGGACTAGCGGGAGGCCCTCCCGGGACACAGATACGCAGTATTTT
CDR3aa: CASSRYGTSGRPSRDTDTQYF

j_gene: TRBJ2-2
v_gene: TRBV19
d_gene: NA
abundance: NA
CDR3nt: TGTGCCAGTAGGCCACATATCGGGGAGGTGAACACCGGGGAGCTGTTTTTT
CDR3aa: CASRPHIGEVNTGELFF

j_gene: TRBJ2-4
v_gene: TRBV27
d_gene: TRBD1
abundance: NA
CDR3nt: TGTGCCAGCCGGACAGGGGGCAGGAACATTCAGTACTTC
CDR3aa: CASRTGGRNIQYF

j_gene: TRBJ2-5
v_gene: TRBV4-2
d_gene: NA
abundance: NA
CDR3nt: TGTGCCAGCAGCCAAGATTTCCCCAGTGGGAGCGGCCAAGAGACCCAGTACTTC
CDR3aa: CASSQDFPSGSGQETQYF

j_gene: TRBJ1-5
v_gene: TRBV27
d_gene: NA
abundance: NA
CDR3nt: TGTGCCAGCTCCCAAGGGAGCAATCAGCCCCAGCATTTT
CDR3aa: CASSQGSNQPQHF

j_gene: TRBJ2-1
v_gene: TRBV30
d_gene: NA
abundance: NA
CDR3nt: TGTGCCTGGAGGGCCCGGACCCCGAATTACAATGAGCAGTTCTTC
CDR3aa: CAWRARTPNYNEQFF

j_gene: TRBJ2-1
v_gene: TRBV10-3
d_gene: TRBD2
abundance: NA
CDR3nt: TGTGCCATCAGCCGTCCCCAACTAGCGCCCAAATACAATGAGCAGTTCTTC
CDR3aa: CAISRPQLAPKYNEQFF

j_gene: TRBJ1-5
v_gene: TRBV6-1
d_gene: NA
abundance: once
CDR3nt: TGTGCCAGCATCATAACAGGGTCCAATCAGCCCCAGCATTTT
CDR3aa: CASIITGSNQPQHF

j_gene: TRBJ2-5
v_gene: TRBV7-2
d_gene: TRBD1
abundance: NA
CDR3nt: TGTGCCAGCAGCTCTTACAGGGGGCAAGAGACCCAGTACTTC
CDR3aa: CASSSYRGQETQYF